A single sample gave rise to the 4 T cell receptor beta chains below, sequenced in a study of breast tumors, draining lymph nodes, adjacent tissues. TCRdb redid the calling of the multiplex PCR reads with MiXCR, one entry per CDR3 protein. In the table there are some 230,000 distinct CDR3 sequences, less than 35% of which are singletons. Samples came from axillary lymph nodes draining the breast cancer. The specimen was axillary lymph node tissue. All receptors derive from a female donor with breast cancer. Some clones in this sample may be carry-over from other donors' samples.

This chain links TRBV7-2 with TRBJ1-6, with TRBD1 as a possible D gene (6 bases). V lost 5 bases and J lost 8, with 13 bases in between. The length of the CDR3 is 14 residues. Germline V gene sequence: CDR1 SGHTA, CDR2 FQGNSA. CDR3 DNA sequence: TGTGCCAGCAGCCCAAGGCAGGGGTATTCACCCCTCCACTTT. This translates into CASSPRQGYSPLHF.

The rearrangement joins TRBV5-6 to TRBJ2-1; 14 bases match TRBD2. This CDR3 region has 17 residues. Germline V gene lookup returns CDR1 SGHDT and CDR2 YYEEEE. V gave up 1 base and J gave up 8 bases; unmatched junction bases: 8. The CDR3 is CASSLWGTSGGLDEQFF. For the CDR3, the DNA is TGTGCCAGCAGCTTGTGGGGGACTAGCGGGGGTCTGGATGAGCAGTTCTTC.

This clonotype was recorded at least ten times. J is TRBJ1-4 and V is TRBV20-1; perhaps TRBD1 as D (6 bases). Looked up from germline, CDR1 is DFQATT and CDR2 is SNEGSKA (reference sequence). The germline V and J ends were trimmed by 2 bases and 7 bases, with 14 bases remaining between them. This CDR3 region has 14 residues. Written as DNA, the CDR3 is TGCAGTGCTAGACTTGTACAGGGTAGTGAAAAACTGTTTTTT. Translated: CSARLVQGSEKLFF.

The V gene is TRBV6-9, the J gene TRBJ2-2; 7 nucleotides match TRBD1. Germline lookup yields CDR1 MNHGY and CDR2 SVAAGI. V lost 5 bases and J lost 4; bases outside the gene matches: 10. This CDR3 spans 16 amino acids. The CDR3 loop reads CASSHLGQWATGELFF. Written as DNA, the CDR3 is TGTGCCAGCAGTCACTTGGGACAGTGGGCCACCGGGGAGCTGTTTTTT.